The 26 T cell receptor beta chains listed next were all sequenced from one sample in a study of T-cell memory formation after mild COVID-19 (dated by TCRdb to the early 2020s). Preparation of the library involved 5' RACE. Data came from an Illumina NovaSeq 6000. TCRdb reran the public reads through fastp at Q25 and MiXCR, keeping productive beta chains. Each record represents a unique CDR3 protein, reported with the most common genes and DNA among its rows. Within this sample are 470,000 or so distinct CDR3 sequences, with 18% of them counted one time only. Of the sample, about a fifth falls within the top ten clones. Material for sequencing was PBMCs or a T cell subset sorted from them (not recorded which). These receptor sequences come from a man aged 18 to 29 who had mild COVID-19 (a few samples of this study predate the infection). The sample titles of this study are shuffled in the database, so cell type and time point are left out; the donor was told from shared clones.

The V gene is TRBV18, the J gene TRBJ2-3; maybe TRBD2 (5 bases). Trimming took 4 bases from V and 1 from J, leaving 15 bases between them. Germline lookup yields CDR1 KGHSH and CDR2 LQKENI. The CDR3 covers 16 residues. Here the CDR3 reads CASSQYGVVGTDTQYF. The CDR3 DNA is TGTGCCAGCTCACAGTACGGGGTAGTGGGCACAGATACGCAGTATTTT.

This sequence joins TRBV27 and TRBJ2-5, with 10 bases lining up with TRBD2. This CDR3 contains 14 residues. The junction had 5 bases not matched to a gene; V was cut back by 5 bases and J by 5 bases. CDR1 MNHEY and CDR2 SMNVEV come from the germline V gene (reference sequence). This CDR3 is CASSPGTSVETQYF. As DNA, the CDR3 is TGTGCCAGCAGTCCCGGGACTAGCGTGGAGACCCAGTACTTC.

The table lists this clonotype with many counts. The CDR3 is CASSLETPQGAQYF. CDR3 nucleotides: TGCGCCAGCAGCTTGGAGACGCCACAGGGAGCCCAGTACTTC. The rearrangement uses TRBV5-1 and TRBJ2-5; tentatively, D is TRBD1 (6 bases). The germline V gene encodes CDR1 SGHRS and CDR2 YFSETQ. Trimming cost V 0 bases and J 9 bases, with 15 bases left between them. This CDR3 has 14 amino acids.

This clonotype has just a few counts. CDR3 sequence reads: CASSFAQGTYEQYF. The DNA for the CDR3 is TGTGCCAGCAGCTTTGCACAGGGGACCTACGAGCAGTACTTC. The rearrangement links TRBV7-9 to TRBJ2-7, with 7 bases matching TRBD1. The length of the CDR3 is 14 residues. Germline V gene sequence: CDR1 SEHNR, CDR2 FQNEAQ (reference sequence). Trimming took 3 bases from V and 2 from J; bases not matched to a gene: 4. Full variable domain (remainder filled in from reference TRBV7-9 and TRBJ2-7): DTGVSQNPRHKITKRGQNVTFRCDPISEHNRLYWYRQTLGQGPEFLTYFQNEAQLEKSRLLSDRFSAERPKGSFSTLEIQRTEQGDSAMYLCASSFAQGTYEQYFGPGTRLTVT.

This clonotype was found a few times. The gene calls are TRBV24-1 and TRBJ2-3; D ambiguous. This CDR3 comprises 14 residues. Trimming shortened V by 6 bases and J by 0 bases, and 9 bases separated the two germline ends. Germline assignment: CDR1 KGHDR and CDR2 SFDVKD. DNA of the CDR3: TGTGCCACCAGTCCCGATTATAGCACAGATACGCAGTATTTT. This gives the protein CATSPDYSTDTQYF.

This clonotype was seen a handful of times. V gene TRBV29-1 combines with J gene TRBJ2-3; D might be TRBD1 (5 bases). Germline CDR1 SQVTM, CDR2 ANQGSEA. The CDR3 length is 15 residues. V gave up 5 bases and J gave up 1 base, with 16 bases separating them. CDR3 sequence reads: CSVTTTRAGTDTQYF. CDR3 DNA: TGCAGCGTTACCACGACCAGGGCAGGCACAGATACGCAGTATTTT.

This clonotype was seen more than once but under ten times. CDR3 residues: CSAREEDSGNTIYF. CDR3 coding DNA: TGCAGTGCTAGAGAGGAAGACTCTGGAAACACCATATATTTT. This sequence joins TRBV20-1 and TRBJ1-3, with D uncertain. Between the trimmed V and J ends, which lost 0 bases and 0 bases, there was a span of 6 bases. The germline V gene has CDR1 DFQATT and CDR2 SNEGSKA (reference sequence). This CDR3 is 14 amino acids long.

The V gene is TRBV4-3, the J gene TRBJ2-1; no reliable D call. V lost 0 bases to trimming and J lost 5 bases, with 14 bases between them. CDR1 is LGHNA and CDR2 is YSLEER in the germline V gene. The CDR3 sequence is 16 residues long. CDR3 in DNA: TGCGCCAGCAGCCAAGATCGGTCTACTATCAACAATGAGCAGTTCTTC. This codes for CASSQDRSTINNEQFF.

This clonotype was seen a few times. The chain has TRBV4-1 and TRBJ1-1; 10 nucleotides line up with TRBD1. CDR1 and CDR2 from the germline V gene are MGHRA and YSYEKL. V lost 0 bases, J lost 3 bases, and 10 bases stayed unmatched. The CDR3 has 18 amino acids. The CDR3 DNA sequence: TGCGCCAGCAGCCAAGATGCGACAGGGGGCGATTTGTACACTGAAGCTTTCTTT. Encoded protein: CASSQDATGGDLYTEAFF.

A few counts support this clonotype. This sequence joins TRBV7-9 and TRBJ1-2; D may be TRBD1 (5 bases). The CDR3 extends over 13 amino acids. Trimming shortened V by 8 bases and J by 4 bases, and 14 bases separated the two germline ends. Germline V CDR1 and CDR2: SEHNR, FQNEAQ (reference sequence). CDR3 loop: CASLGDELYGYTF. CDR3 coding DNA: TGTGCCAGCTTGGGGGATGAACTCTATGGCTACACCTTC. Full variable domain (outside the CDR3, taken from reference TRBV7-9 and TRBJ1-2): DTGVSQNPRHKITKRGQNVTFRCDPISEHNRLYWYRQTLGQGPEFLTYFQNEAQLEKSRLLSDRFSAERPKGSFSTLEIQRTEQGDSAMYLCASLGDELYGYTFGSGTRLTVV.

This clonotype was detected a few times. This chain uses TRBV5-6 with TRBJ2-7, with D possibly being TRBD1 or TRBD2 (5 bases each). Germline CDR1 SGHDT, CDR2 YYEEEE. This CDR3 is built from 17 residues. Trimming shortened V by 4 bases and J by 5 bases, and 25 bases separated the two germline ends. The CDR3 DNA is TGTGCCAGCAGCGGTACGATACCGGGGCTCACCTTGGACGAGCAGTACGTC. This codes for CASSGTIPGLTLDEQYV.

This clonotype was counted only a few times. The V and J genes are TRBV19 and TRBJ1-5; a weak D match, TRBD1 (5 bases). The CDR3 is 12 amino acids. Trimming cost V 8 bases and J 4 bases, with 9 bases left between them. Germline V lookup: CDR1 LNHDA, CDR2 SQIVND (reference sequence). Here the CDR3 reads CASADMNQPQHF. The CDR3 DNA reads as TGTGCCAGTGCGGACATGAATCAGCCCCAGCATTTT.

This rearrangement joins TRBV24-1 to TRBJ2-1; 9 nucleotides align to TRBD2. CDR3 length: 15 amino acids. Germline V gene sequence: CDR1 KGHDR, CDR2 SFDVKD. V lost 2 bases, J lost 10 bases, and 8 bases stayed unmatched. The CDR3 sequence: CATSDYSGGSPEQFF. CDR3 nucleotide sequence: TGTGCCACCAGTGATTACAGCGGGGGGTCCCCCGAGCAGTTCTTC.

V and J are TRBV7-3 and TRBJ2-1; perhaps TRBD1 as D (6 bases). The germline CDR1 and CDR2 sequences are SGHTA and FQGTGA. The CDR3 sequence is 12 residues long. V dropped 5 bases and J dropped 11 bases, with 13 bases sitting between them. DNA of the CDR3: TGTGCCAGCAGCCCAGACAGGTCTAAGCAGTTCTTC. This encodes CASSPDRSKQFF.

Only a few counts were recorded for this clonotype. The J gene is TRBJ2-6, the V gene TRBV6-2 or TRBV6-3; 11 positions match TRBD2. Trimming removed 4 bases from V and 3 bases from J; junction bases left unmatched: 14. This CDR3 is 20 amino acids long. Germline CDR1 reads MNHEY; CDR2 reads SVGEGT. CDR3 region: CASSSLAGGPSRDGANVLTF. The DNA of the CDR3 is TGTGCCAGCAGTTCCCTAGCGGGGGGACCTTCTCGCGATGGGGCCAACGTCCTGACTTTC.

This clonotype was seen at least ten times. V and J are TRBV12-3 or TRBV12-4 and TRBJ1-5; D is undetermined. The CDR3 runs 13 residues. Trimming removed 3 bases at V and 2 bases at J, with 5 bases between. The CDR3 DNA is TGTGCCAGCAGTTTTAACGGCAATCAGCCCCAGCATTTT. This encodes CASSFNGNQPQHF.

Only a few counts were recorded for this clonotype. V is TRBV6-6 and J is TRBJ1-2; D unclear. The V and J ends lost 0 bases and 4 bases respectively, with 9 bases between them. Germline-derived CDR1 and CDR2 are MNHNY and SVGAGI (reference sequence). The CDR3 has 14 amino acids. The CDR3 protein is CASSYSGSIYGYTF. DNA of the CDR3: TGTGCCAGCAGTTACTCGGGGAGTATCTATGGCTACACCTTC.

The chain combines TRBV19 with TRBJ2-1; 8 positions match TRBD2. The trim removed 7 bases at V and 2 bases at J, leaving 1 base unmatched. The CDR3 totals 13 residues. The germline CDR1 and CDR2 sequences are LNHDA and SQIVND (reference sequence). The CDR3 nucleotides are TGTGCCAGTAATAGCGGGGCCTACAATGAGCAGTTCTTC. This encodes CASNSGAYNEQFF.

This clonotype was seen only a few times. This sequence joins TRBV7-6 and TRBJ1-4; unclear D gene. The CDR3 is made up of 13 amino acids. V lost 2 bases, J lost 7 bases, and 8 bases lay in between. The germline CDR1 and CDR2 sequences are SGHVS and FNYEAQ. DNA of the CDR3: TGTGCCAGCAGCTTAACAATGGGTGAAAAACTGTTTTTT. It yields the protein CASSLTMGEKLFF.

The chain links TRBV7-2 to TRBJ1-6, with D perhaps matching TRBD1 (6 bases). The V end lost 5 bases, the J end lost 6 bases, and 14 bases lay between the germline ends. From germline, CDR1 is SGHTA and CDR2 FQGNSA. This CDR3 has 15 residues. The CDR3 protein is CASSQRTARNSPLHF. The DNA for the CDR3 is TGTGCCAGCAGCCAGAGGACAGCCCGTAATTCACCCCTCCACTTT.

There are a few counts of this clonotype. The chain employs TRBV29-1 and TRBJ1-2, with D possibly being TRBD1 (5 bases). Germline CDR1 reads SQVTM; CDR2 reads ANQGSEA. V was trimmed by 7 bases and J by 4 bases, leaving 13 bases between them. The CDR3 totals 12 residues. The DNA of the CDR3 is TGCAGCGCCGGGACCGCTAGCTATGGCTACACCTTC. Translating gives CSAGTASYGYTF.

A few counts support this clonotype. The genes are TRBV28 and TRBJ2-3; 7 nucleotides align to TRBD1. Trimming at V came to 3 bases and at J to 5 bases, leaving 11 bases not matched to a gene. Germline CDR1 reads MDHEN; CDR2 reads SYDVKM. There are 16 residues in the CDR3. CDR3 in amino acids: CASSFQPTGLGDTQYF. As DNA, the CDR3 is TGTGCCAGCAGTTTCCAACCGACAGGGCTGGGAGATACGCAGTATTTT. Looking up the rest from reference TRBV28 and TRBJ2-3 gives the full variable domain: DVKVTQSSRYLVKRTGEKVFLECVQDMDHENMFWYRQDPGLGLRLIYFSYDVKMKEKGDIPEGYSVSREKKERFSLILESASTNQTSMYLCASSFQPTGLGDTQYFGPGTRLTVL.

This clonotype has just a few counts. The chain combines TRBV5-1 with TRBJ2-3; either TRBD1 or TRBD2 may fit D (5 bases each). Per germline, CDR1 SGHRS and CDR2 YFSETQ. V was shortened by 1 base and J by 1 base, with 13 bases between the two germline ends. The CDR3 extends over 16 amino acids. This CDR3 reads CASSLRGVSRTDTQYF. The CDR3 DNA reads TGCGCCAGCAGCTTGAGAGGGGTATCCCGCACAGATACGCAGTATTTT.

This chain links TRBV2 with TRBJ1-5; possible D gene TRBD1, 6 bases. Trimming left V 5 bases short and J 3 bases short, with 17 bases between. CDR3 length: 16 residues. The germline CDR1 and CDR2 sequences are SNHLY and FYNNEI. The CDR3 region has the DNA TGTGCCAGCAGTCTGACCGGGACACCGGTCAATCAGCCCCAGCATTTT. This codes for CASSLTGTPVNQPQHF. Together with reference TRBV2 and TRBJ1-5, the CDR3 gives the full variable domain: EPEVTQTPSHQVTQMGQEVILRCVPISNHLYFYWYRQILGQKVEFLVSFYNNEISEKSEIFDDQFSVERPDGSNFTLKIRSTKLEDSAMYFCASSLTGTPVNQPQHFGDGTRLSIL.

This clonotype was observed at least ten times. V is TRBV29-1 and J is TRBJ1-1; D is unclear. The germline V gene has CDR1 SQVTM and CDR2 ANQGSEA. This CDR3 region has 11 residues. V lost 6 bases to trimming and J lost 1 base, with 6 bases between them. In nucleotides, the CDR3 is TGCAGCGTCGACGGGAACACTGAAGCTTTCTTT. It codes for CSVDGNTEAFF.

The CDR3 here is CASRGIGTGYGYTF. CDR3 DNA: TGCGCCAGCAGAGGGATTGGCACAGGCTATGGCTACACCTTC. The chain is built from TRBV4-1 and TRBJ1-2, with a tentative D call TRBD1 (5 bases). Germline CDR1 reads MGHRA; CDR2 reads YSYEKL. This CDR3 contains 14 residues. V lost 6 bases to trimming and J lost 4 bases, with 15 bases between them.